These 18 T cell receptor beta chains share one sample of origin, sequenced in a study of T cell repertoires in cytomegalovirus infection. TCRdb independently ran MiXCR on the reads; one entry per CDR3 protein. The sample consists of 150,000 to 200,000 distinct CDR3 sequences, roughly a fifth of them appearing once. Sequencing was performed on PBMCs. The source of these receptors is a human donor in good health (CMV status not recorded). Some clones in this sample may be carry-over from other donors' samples.

This clonotype was seen many times. V gene TRBV11-2 combines with J gene TRBJ1-3; D unresolved. Deletions cut 2 bases from V and 2 bases from J, with 7 bases between. The CDR3 length is 14 residues. Germline V gives CDR1 SGHAT, CDR2 FQNNGV. The CDR3 is CASSLKPTGNTIYF. CDR3 coding DNA: TGTGCCAGCAGCTTAAAACCAACTGGAAACACCATATATTTT.

The rearrangement uses TRBV7-6 and TRBJ2-7; D perhaps matches TRBD2 (5 bases). The CDR3 has 16 residues. Germline CDR1 reads SGHVS; CDR2 reads FNYEAQ. Trimming pared 0 bases from V and 5 bases from J, leaving 17 bases between. CDR3 residues: CASSLAMGVGYHEQYF. CDR3 sequence (DNA): TGTGCCAGCAGCTTAGCGATGGGAGTTGGTTATCACGAGCAGTACTTC.

The sample holds many counts of this clonotype. The V call is TRBV6-1, the J call TRBJ2-1; 8 nucleotides align to TRBD2. Germline CDR1 and CDR2: MNHNS and SASEGT. This CDR3 is built from 15 residues. V dropped 3 bases and J dropped 1; count of bases not matched to a gene: 2. DNA for the CDR3: TGTGCCAGCAGTGAGACTAGCGAATCCTACAATGAGCAGTTCTTC. This translates into CASSETSESYNEQFF.

The chain is built from TRBV20-1 and TRBJ2-7, with D possibly matching TRBD2 (5 bases). The CDR3 is made up of 15 amino acids. Trimming cost V 6 bases and J 2 bases, with 20 bases left between them. CDR1 DFQATT and CDR2 SNEGSKA come from the germline V gene (reference sequence). This CDR3 reads CSATGRRRPTYEQYF. The CDR3 region has the DNA TGCAGTGCCACGGGCCGCCGGAGGCCGACCTACGAGCAGTACTTC.

This clonotype was counted a few times. The V gene is TRBV28, the J gene TRBJ2-7; 7 bases agree with TRBD2. The junction had 3 bases not matched to a gene; V was cut back by 7 bases and J by 3 bases. The germline V gene has CDR1 MDHEN and CDR2 SYDVKM. The CDR3 extends over 12 amino acids. The CDR3 DNA reads as TGTGCCAGCACTCGGGGGGACTACGAGCAGTACTTC. Its protein product is CASTRGDYEQYF.

This clonotype was detected only a few times. The chain is built from TRBV7-3 and TRBJ2-2, with TRBD1 identical over 9 bases. The CDR3 runs to 14 residues. Trimming at V came to 5 bases and at J to 3 bases, leaving 1 base not matched to a gene. The germline V gene encodes CDR1 SGHTA and CDR2 FQGTGA. The CDR3 reads CASSDRGDTGELFF. CDR3 coding DNA: TGTGCCAGCAGCGACAGGGGGGACACCGGGGAGCTGTTTTTT.

The rearrangement links TRBV5-1 to TRBJ1-1, with 8 bases lining up with TRBD1. The V gene end was trimmed by 6 bases and the J gene end by 1 base; junction bases not matched to a gene: 8. Germline CDR1 and CDR2: SGHRS and YFSETQ. The CDR3 spans 15 residues. CDR3 region: CASNPSTGGNTEAFF. The DNA of the CDR3 is TGCGCCAGCAACCCCTCAACAGGGGGGAACACTGAAGCTTTCTTT. Full variable domain (missing parts from reference TRBV5-1 and TRBJ1-1): KAGVTQTPRYLIKTRGQQVTLSCSPISGHRSVSWYQQTPGQGLQFLFEYFSETQRNKGNFPGRFSGRQFSNSRSEMNVSTLELGDSALYLCASNPSTGGNTEAFFGQGTRLTVV.

The chain uses TRBV19 and TRBJ1-1; tentatively, D is TRBD1 (5 bases). V lost 9 bases to trimming and J lost 4 bases, with 21 bases between them. The germline V gene has CDR1 LNHDA and CDR2 SQIVND (reference sequence). The CDR3 totals 15 residues. The CDR3 sequence: CASMGGGPGGTEAFF. CDR3 nucleotides: TGTGCCAGCATGGGGGGGGGACCCGGAGGCACTGAAGCTTTCTTT.

This clonotype has a count of ten or more. The V and J genes are TRBV7-3 and TRBJ2-2; D unclear. Germline V gene data show CDR1 as SGHTA and CDR2 as FQGTGA. V lost 0 bases, J lost 7 bases, and 12 bases lay in between. CDR3 length equals 15 residues. The CDR3 here is CASSLTAGLVGELFF. The DNA for the CDR3 is TGTGCCAGCAGCTTAACGGCCGGATTGGTCGGGGAGCTGTTTTTT.

This clonotype was picked up many times. This CDR3 is CASSATGVSSNYGYTF. In DNA, the CDR3 is TGTGCCAGCAGCGCCACAGGGGTATCTTCGAACTATGGCTACACCTTC. This chain connects TRBV7-3 to TRBJ1-2, with 7 nucleotides matching TRBD1. Germline V gene data show CDR1 as SGHTA and CDR2 as FQGTGA. CDR3 size: 16 residues. The ends lost 5 bases at V and 2 bases at J; junction bases unmatched: 11.

The sample holds a few counts of this clonotype. The rearrangement uses TRBV27 and TRBJ2-2; 11 nucleotides line up with TRBD1. CDR3 size: 14 residues. V gave up 6 bases and J gave up 6 bases; unmatched junction bases: 3. CDR1 MNHEY and CDR2 SMNVEV come from the germline V gene (reference sequence). This CDR3 reads CASRGTGGAGELFF. The CDR3 DNA reads as TGTGCCAGCAGAGGGACAGGGGGGGCCGGGGAGCTGTTTTTT.

This clonotype was picked up a small number of times. V gene TRBV11-3 combines with J gene TRBJ2-7; 9 bases are a match to TRBD2. The CDR3 extends over 13 amino acids. The germline V gene encodes CDR1 SGHNT and CDR2 YENEEA. Unmatched junction bases numbered 1, after V lost 5 bases and J lost 2 bases. The DNA of the CDR3 is TGTGCCAGCAGCGAGCGGGGGGCCTACGAGCAGTACTTC. It specifies CASSERGAYEQYF.

Ten or more counts support this clonotype. For the CDR3, the DNA is TGCGCCAGCAGCTTAGACGGGACGGCTAACTATGGCTACACCTTC. Its translation: CASSLDGTANYGYTF. This rearrangement joins TRBV5-1 to TRBJ1-2, with D perhaps matching TRBD1 (5 bases). CDR3 length: 15 amino acids. The V end lost 2 bases, the J end lost 0 bases, and 11 bases lay between the germline ends. Germline CDR1 SGHRS, CDR2 YFSETQ.

This clonotype appeared a few times. The V gene is TRBV12-3 or TRBV12-4, the J gene TRBJ2-7; D is undetermined. Trimming pared 3 bases from V and 3 bases from J, leaving 9 bases between. The CDR3 is 13 amino acids. CDR3 region: CASSLFVDYEQYF. Written as DNA, the CDR3 is TGTGCCAGCAGTTTGTTTGTGGACTACGAGCAGTACTTC.

This rearrangement joins TRBV28 to TRBJ2-5; D might be TRBD2 (6 bases). Trimming cost V 7 bases and J 5 bases, with 14 bases left between them. CDR1 MDHEN and CDR2 SYDVKM come from the germline V gene. CDR3 size: 13 residues. CDR3 coding DNA: TGTGCCAGCACCCCCGGGCGGGATGAGACCCAGTACTTC. Protein: CASTPGRDETQYF.

This clonotype came up a few times. One end of the junction is discordant with germline, which a read error may explain. V and J are TRBV19 and TRBJ2-7; D gene uncertain. This CDR3 has 10 amino acids. CDR1 and CDR2 (germline): LNHDA, SQIVND (reference sequence). Here the CDR3 DNA reads TGTGCCAGTGGCAACTACGGGCAGTACTTC. This codes for CASGNYGQYF.

This clonotype was counted a few times. The chain recombines TRBV19 with TRBJ2-4; the D gene is possibly TRBD2 (6 bases). The length of the CDR3 is 15 residues. The V end was cut by 3 bases, the J end by 6 bases, with 15 bases between. Germline assignment: CDR1 LNHDA and CDR2 SQIVND (reference sequence). The CDR3 DNA is TGTGCCAGTAGTATTTCGGACTACCTGGGAAACATTCAGTACTTC. Translated: CASSISDYLGNIQYF.

A note on this clonotype: A much larger clone differs from this one at a single base, so this may be a read error. This chain uses TRBV7-2 with TRBJ1-3; D is undetermined. Germline V gene data show CDR1 as SGHTA and CDR2 as FQGNSA. The CDR3 is made up of 13 amino acids. In DNA, the CDR3 is TGTGCCAGCAGCTCAGCCATGGTCTCTTTCGCGGATTTT. This encodes CASSSAMVSFADF.